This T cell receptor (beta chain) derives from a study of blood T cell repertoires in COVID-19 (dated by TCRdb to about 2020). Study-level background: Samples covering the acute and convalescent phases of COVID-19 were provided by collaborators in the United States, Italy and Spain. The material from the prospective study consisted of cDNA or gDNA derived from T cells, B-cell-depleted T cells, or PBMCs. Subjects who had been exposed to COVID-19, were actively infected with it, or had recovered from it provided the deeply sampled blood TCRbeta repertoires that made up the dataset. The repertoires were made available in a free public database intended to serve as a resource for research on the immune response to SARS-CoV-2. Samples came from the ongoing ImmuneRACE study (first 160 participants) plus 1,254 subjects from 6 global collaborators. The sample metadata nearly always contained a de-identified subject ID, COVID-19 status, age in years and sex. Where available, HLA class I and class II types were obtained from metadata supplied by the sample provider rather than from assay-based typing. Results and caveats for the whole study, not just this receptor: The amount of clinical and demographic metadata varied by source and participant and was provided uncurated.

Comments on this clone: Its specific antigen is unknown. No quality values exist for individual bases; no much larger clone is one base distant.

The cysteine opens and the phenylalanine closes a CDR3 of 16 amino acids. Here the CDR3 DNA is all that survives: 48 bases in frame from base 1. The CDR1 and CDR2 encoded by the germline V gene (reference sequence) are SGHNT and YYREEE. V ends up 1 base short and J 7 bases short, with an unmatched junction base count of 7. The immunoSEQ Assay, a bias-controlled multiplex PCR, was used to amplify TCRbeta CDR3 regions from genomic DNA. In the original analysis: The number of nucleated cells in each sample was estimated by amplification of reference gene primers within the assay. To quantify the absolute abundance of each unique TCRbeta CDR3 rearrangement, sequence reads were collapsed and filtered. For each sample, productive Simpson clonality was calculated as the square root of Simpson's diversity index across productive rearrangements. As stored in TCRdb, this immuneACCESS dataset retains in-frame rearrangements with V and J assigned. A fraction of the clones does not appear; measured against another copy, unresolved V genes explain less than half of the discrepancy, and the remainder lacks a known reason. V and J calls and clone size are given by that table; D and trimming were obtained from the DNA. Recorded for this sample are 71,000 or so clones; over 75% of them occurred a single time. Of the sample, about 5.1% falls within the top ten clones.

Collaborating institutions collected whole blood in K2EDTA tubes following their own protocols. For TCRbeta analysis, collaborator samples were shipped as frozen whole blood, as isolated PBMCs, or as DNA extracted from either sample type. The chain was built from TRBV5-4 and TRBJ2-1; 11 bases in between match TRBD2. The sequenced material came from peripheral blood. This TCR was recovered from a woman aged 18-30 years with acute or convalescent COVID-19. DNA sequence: TGTGCCAGCAGCTTGCCCCCTAGCGGGGGGACGAATGAGCAGTTCTTC. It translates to CASSLPPSGGTNEQFF.